This is a list of T cell receptor beta chains from one sample in a study of identifying expanded T cells in peripheral blood. TCRdb's table, derived via immunoSEQ multiplex PCR, lists solely in-frame clones and lacks some. The sample contains around 91,000 clones, approximately 90% of which appear only once. Input material: blood. The receptor source for this set is a person aged 18 to 75 in good health. The CDR3 runs from the conserved cysteine through the conserved F or W. The D gene is left open where the match is weak. The size entry is marked missing in some rows and otherwise reads once, few, many or a size class.

>TRBV6-4|.|TRBJ2-1|TRBD1
CASGTGDSYNEQFF
TGTGCCTCCGGGACAGGGGACTCCTACAATGAGCAGTTCTTC
>TRBV7-6|.|TRBJ1-4|TRBD1
CASSGGTGGAWDEKLFF
TGTGCCAGCAGCGGCGGGACAGGGGGCGCGTGGGATGAAAAACTGTTTTTT
>TRBV5-6|.|TRBJ2-1|TRBD2
CASSVGTSEYNEQFF
TGTGCCAGCAGCGTGGGGACTAGCGAATACAATGAGCAGTTCTTC
>TRBV30|.|TRBJ2-6|TRBD2
CAWSVRGGTGANVLTF
TGTGCCTGGAGTGTACGGGGAGGGACTGGGGCCAACGTCCTGACTTTC
>TRBV18|.|TRBJ2-3|.
CASSPLSLAGGPPDTQYF
TGTGCCAGCTCACCACTCAGTTTGGCAGGTGGGCCTCCAGATACGCAGTATTTT
>TRBV15|.|TRBJ1-5|TRBD1
CATRWGGGGNQPQHF
TGTGCCACCAGATGGGGAGGGGGCGGCAATCAGCCCCAGCATTTT
>TRBV5-6|once|TRBJ2-3|TRBD2
CASSFPAGVQDTQYF
TGTGCCAGCAGCTTTCCAGCGGGGGTCCAAGATACGCAGTATTTT
>TRBV7-2|.|TRBJ2-7|TRBD1
CASSLTGGYEQYF
TGTGCCAGCAGCTTAACAGGGGGCTACGAGCAGTACTTC
>TRBV28|few|TRBJ1-3|.
CASSLPTEGNTIYF
TGTGCCAGCAGTTTACCAACGGAGGGAAACACCATATATTTT
>TRBV15|.|TRBJ1-4|TRBD1
CATSSLPGTGDEKLFF
TGTGCCACCAGCAGTCTTCCCGGGACAGGGGATGAAAAACTGTTTTTT
>TRBV23-1|.|TRBJ1-2|.
CASPSCRIINYGYTF
TGCGCCAGCCCGTCGTGCAGGATAATTAACTATGGCTACACCTTC
>TRBV6-6|.|TRBJ1-1|TRBD1
CASSPQGMNTEAFF
TGTGCCAGCAGCCCACAGGGGATGAACACTGAAGCTTTCTTT
>TRBV5-1|.|TRBJ2-2|TRBD2
CASSWTSGNTGELFF
TGCGCCAGCAGCTGGACTAGCGGGAACACCGGGGAGCTGTTTTTT
>TRBV25-1|.|TRBJ2-2|.
CASSGLGGGTGELFF
TGTGCCAGCAGTGGCCTCGGCGGAGGCACCGGGGAGCTGTTTTTT
>TRBV10-3|once|TRBJ2-5|.
CAISERGAQETQYF
TGTGCCATCAGTGAGAGGGGAGCCCAAGAGACCCAGTACTTC
>TRBV7-6|.|TRBJ1-1|TRBD1
CASSIDLTGGRGTEAFF
TGTGCCAGCAGCATAGACCTTACAGGGGGCCGGGGGACTGAAGCTTTCTTT
>TRBV5-1|.|TRBJ2-3|.
CASSLAAYSTDTQYF
TGCGCCAGCAGCTTGGCCGCCTACTCCACAGATACGCAGTATTTT
>TRBV6-4|.|TRBJ2-2|.
CASSDSNPMGPAENPHTGELFF
TGTGCCAGCAGTGACTCGAATCCAATGGGGCCAGCCGAGAATCCCCACACCGGGGAGCTGTTTTTT
>TRBV5-6|.|TRBJ2-3|TRBD2
CASSSRLAGGAYTQYF
TGTGCCAGCAGCTCAAGACTAGCGGGAGGCGCTTATACGCAGTATTTT
>TRBV10-2|.|TRBJ2-7|.
CASSATYEQYF
TGCGCCAGCAGTGCTACCTACGAGCAGTACTTC
>TRBV27|.|TRBJ2-5|TRBD1
CASSLETGTAHETQYF
TGTGCCAGCAGTTTAGAAACCGGGACAGCCCATGAGACCCAGTACTTC
>TRBV4-2|.|TRBJ2-7|.
CASSPDRTSSYEQYF
TGTGCCAGCAGCCCAGACAGGACTAGCTCCTACGAGCAGTACTTC
>TRBV19|.|TRBJ1-1|TRBD1
CASSRRTGRTEAFF
TGTGCCAGTAGTAGAAGGACAGGGAGAACTGAAGCTTTCTTT
>TRBV11-3|.|TRBJ2-3|.
CASSLDWEDTQYF
TGTGCCAGCAGCTTAGATTGGGAAGATACGCAGTATTTT
>TRBV6-6|.|TRBJ1-2|TRBD1
CASRPTGDGYTF
TGTGCCAGCAGACCGACAGGGGACGGCTACACCTTC
>TRBV19|.|TRBJ2-5|TRBD1
CASKRDSQETQYF
TGTGCCAGTAAGAGGGACAGTCAAGAGACCCAGTACTTC
>TRBV5-1|once|TRBJ2-2|.
CASRPGQNTGELFF
TGCGCCAGCAGACCGGGACAGAACACCGGGGAGCTGTTTTTT
>TRBV10-3|.|TRBJ2-7|TRBD1
CASRGTGLDYEQYF
TGTGCCTCCCGCGGGACAGGACTGGACTACGAGCAGTACTTC
>TRBV19|.|TRBJ1-1|TRBD1
CASSIGRPATGGTEAFF
TGTGCCAGTAGTATAGGGAGGCCCGCCACAGGGGGGACTGAAGCTTTCTTT
>TRBV7-2|.|TRBJ2-2|TRBD2
CASSWGLAVSGELFF
TGTGCCAGCAGCTGGGGACTAGCGGTCAGCGGGGAGCTGTTTTTT
>TRBV15|.|TRBJ1-5|.
CATSREGNQPQHF
TGTGCCACCAGCAGAGAAGGGAATCAGCCCCAGCATTTT
>TRBV7-9|.|TRBJ2-1|.
CASSRTVSYNEQFF
TGTGCCAGCAGCCGGACAGTCTCCTACAATGAGCAGTTCTTC
>TRBV30|.|TRBJ2-3|TRBD2
CAWGERGSTDTQYF
TGTGCCTGGGGGGAGCGGGGGAGCACAGATACGCAGTATTTT
>TRBV7-3|.|TRBJ2-7|.
CASSLEAGREQYF
TGTGCCAGCAGCTTAGAGGCAGGTCGTGAGCAGTACTTC
>TRBV6-6|.|TRBJ2-1|.
CASRIQGSGANEQFF
TGTGCCAGCCGAATCCAAGGCAGTGGGGCAAATGAGCAGTTCTTC
>TRBV19|few|TRBJ1-3|.
CASRRDTISGNTIYF
TGTGCCTCGCGGCGGGACACTATCTCTGGAAACACCATATATTTT
>TRBV6-5|.|TRBJ2-5|TRBD2
CASSHTAGGPETQYF
TGTGCCAGCAGTCACACAGCGGGAGGGCCGGAGACCCAGTACTTC
>TRBV10-2|.|TRBJ1-5|.
CASSTQGIYQPQHF
TGCGCCAGCAGCACACAGGGAATCTATCAGCCCCAGCATTTT
>TRBV7-8|.|TRBJ2-7|TRBD2
CASSLTSGGYEQYF
TGTGCCAGCAGCCTCACTAGCGGAGGCTACGAGCAGTACTTC
>TRBV6-4|.|TRBJ2-3|TRBD2
CASSDSGGGGKDTQYF
TGTGCCAGCAGTGACTCTGGCGGGGGGGGAAAAGATACGCAGTATTTT
>TRBV27|.|TRBJ2-7|TRBD1
CASSLGTELQQYF
TGTGCCAGCAGTTTAGGGACAGAACTACAGCAGTACTTC
>TRBV6-4|.|TRBJ2-3|TRBD1
CASSLGQGTDTQYF
TGTGCCAGCAGTCTAGGACAGGGAACAGATACGCAGTATTTT
>TRBV5-8|.|TRBJ1-1|.
CASSLFGEATEAFF
TGTGCCAGCAGCTTGTTTGGGGAGGCCACTGAAGCTTTCTTT
>TRBV11-2|once|TRBJ1-1|TRBD1
CASSLGTGRMAFF
TGTGCCAGCAGCTTAGGGACAGGGCGGATGGCTTTCTTT
>TRBV30|.|TRBJ1-6|.
CAWTASRDSPLHF
TGTGCCTGGACAGCGAGTAGGGATTCACCCCTCCACTTT
>TRBV6-1|.|TRBJ2-5|.
CASSSGAGETQYF
TGTGCCAGCAGCTCGGGTGCCGGGGAGACCCAGTACTTC
>TRBV6-1|once|TRBJ1-2|.
CASTPSGRPNYGYTF
TGTGCCAGCACTCCCTCGGGACGTCCCAACTATGGCTACACCTTC
>TRBV12-5|.|TRBJ1-5|.
CASGLETGPQHF
TGTGCTAGTGGTTTGGAGACTGGACCCCAGCATTTT
>TRBV7-2|.|TRBJ2-6|.
CASSAPREAGANVLTF
TGTGCCAGCAGCGCCCCCAGGGAGGCTGGGGCCAACGTCCTGACTTTC
>TRBV28|.|TRBJ1-6|TRBD1
CASSFPGQSNSPLHF
TGTGCCAGCAGTTTCCCGGGACAGTCTAATTCACCCCTCCACTTT
>TRBV5-1|.|TRBJ2-2|.
CASSLAWVPGELFF
TGCGCCAGCAGCTTGGCCTGGGTTCCCGGGGAGCTGTTTTTT
>TRBV5-1|.|TRBJ2-5|.
CASSLVQGRSQETQYF
TGCGCCAGCAGCTTGGTGCAGGGCCGTTCCCAAGAGACCCAGTACTTC
>TRBV10-3|.|TRBJ2-7|.
CAISTQQGKDEQYF
TGTGCCATCAGTACTCAACAGGGTAAAGACGAGCAGTACTTC
>TRBV30|.|TRBJ1-3|.
CAWSVLSNSGNTIYF
TGTGCCTGGAGTGTACTTAGCAACTCTGGAAACACCATATATTTT
>TRBV28|.|TRBJ2-3|.
CASSLQGRPDTQYF
TGTGCCAGCAGTTTACAGGGTCGCCCAGATACGCAGTATTTT